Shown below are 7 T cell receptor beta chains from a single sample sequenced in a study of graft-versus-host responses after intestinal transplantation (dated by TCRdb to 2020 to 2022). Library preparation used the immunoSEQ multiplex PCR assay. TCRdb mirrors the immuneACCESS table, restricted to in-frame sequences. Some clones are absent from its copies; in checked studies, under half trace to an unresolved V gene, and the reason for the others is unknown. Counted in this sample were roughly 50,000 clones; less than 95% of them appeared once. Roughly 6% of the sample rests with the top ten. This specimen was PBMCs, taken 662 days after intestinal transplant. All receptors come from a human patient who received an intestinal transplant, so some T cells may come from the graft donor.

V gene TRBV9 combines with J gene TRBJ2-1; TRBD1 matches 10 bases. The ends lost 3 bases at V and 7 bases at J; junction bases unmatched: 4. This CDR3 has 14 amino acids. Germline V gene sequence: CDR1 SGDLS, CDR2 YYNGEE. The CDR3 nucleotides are TGTGCCAGCAGCGCCGACAGGGGGCGAAATGAGCAGTTCTTC. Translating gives CASSADRGRNEQFF.

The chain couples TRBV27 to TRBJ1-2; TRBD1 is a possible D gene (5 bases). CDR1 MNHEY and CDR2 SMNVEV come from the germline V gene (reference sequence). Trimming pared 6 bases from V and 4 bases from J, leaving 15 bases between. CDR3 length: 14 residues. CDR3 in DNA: TGTGCCAGCAGCCTCCAGGGATCTGGCTATGGCTACACCTTC. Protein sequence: CASSLQGSGYGYTF.

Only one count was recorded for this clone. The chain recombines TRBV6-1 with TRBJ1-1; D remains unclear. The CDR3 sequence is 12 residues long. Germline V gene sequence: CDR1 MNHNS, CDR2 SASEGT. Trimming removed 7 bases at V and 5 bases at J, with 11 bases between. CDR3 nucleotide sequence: TGTGCCAGCATAACGTGGTGGACTGAAGCTTTCTTT. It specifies CASITWWTEAFF.

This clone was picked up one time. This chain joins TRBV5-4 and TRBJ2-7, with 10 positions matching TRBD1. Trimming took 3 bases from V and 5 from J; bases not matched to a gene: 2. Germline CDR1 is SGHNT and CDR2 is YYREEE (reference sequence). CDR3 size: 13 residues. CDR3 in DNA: TGTGCCAGCAGCTCTGGGACAGGGGACGAGCAGTACTTC. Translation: CASSSGTGDEQYF.

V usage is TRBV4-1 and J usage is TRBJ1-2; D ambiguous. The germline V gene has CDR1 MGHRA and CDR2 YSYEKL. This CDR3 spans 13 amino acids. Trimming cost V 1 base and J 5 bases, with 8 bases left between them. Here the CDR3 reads CASSQATEYGYTF. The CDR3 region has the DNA TGCGCCAGCAGCCAAGCCACAGAGTATGGCTACACCTTC.

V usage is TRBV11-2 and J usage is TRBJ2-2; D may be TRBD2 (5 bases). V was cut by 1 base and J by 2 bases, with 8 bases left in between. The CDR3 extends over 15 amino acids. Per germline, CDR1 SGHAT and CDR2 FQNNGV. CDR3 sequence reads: CASSLVGINTGELFF. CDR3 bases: TGTGCCAGCAGCTTAGTCGGGATTAACACCGGGGAGCTGTTTTTT.

CDR3 in amino acids: CSVEGQGLANYGYTF. The DNA of the CDR3 is TGCAGCGTTGAGGGACAGGGGTTGGCTAACTATGGCTACACCTTC. V is TRBV29-1 and J is TRBJ1-2; 10 nucleotides align to TRBD1. The germline gives CDR1 SQVTM, CDR2 ANQGSEA. This CDR3 is 15 amino acids long. The ends lost 3 bases at V and 0 bases at J; junction bases unmatched: 4. The full variable domain, with the rest looked up from reference TRBV29-1 and TRBJ1-2, is SAVISQKPSRDICQRGTSLTIQCQVDSQVTMMFWYRQQPGQSLTLIATANQGSEATYESGFVIDKFPISRPNLTFSTLTVSNMSPEDSSIYLCSVEGQGLANYGYTFGSGTRLTVV.